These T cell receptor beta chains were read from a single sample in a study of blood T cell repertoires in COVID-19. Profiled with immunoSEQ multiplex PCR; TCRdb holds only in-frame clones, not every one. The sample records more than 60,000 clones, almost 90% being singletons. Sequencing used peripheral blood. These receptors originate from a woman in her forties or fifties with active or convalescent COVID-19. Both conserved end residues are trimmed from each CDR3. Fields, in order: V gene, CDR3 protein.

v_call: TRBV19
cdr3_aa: ASSIGASGTDTQY

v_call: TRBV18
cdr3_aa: ASSPAGGEQY

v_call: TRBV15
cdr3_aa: ATSLVSVQAGELF

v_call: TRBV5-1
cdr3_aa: ASSLISGSEETQY

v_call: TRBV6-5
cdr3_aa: ASSYSTAHLNTEAF

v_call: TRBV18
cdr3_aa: ASSLEDTANTGELF

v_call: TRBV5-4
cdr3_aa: ASSPDLENGYT

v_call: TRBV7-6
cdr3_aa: ASSSSGAPSYEQY

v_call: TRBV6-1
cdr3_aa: ASSEGTANRNSNQPQH

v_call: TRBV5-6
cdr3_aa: ASSYGTGIFSGNTIY

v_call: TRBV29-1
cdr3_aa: SVSSQGGNTEAF

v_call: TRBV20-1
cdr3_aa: SARGGLGVETQY

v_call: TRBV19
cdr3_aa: ASSGTTGHSPLH

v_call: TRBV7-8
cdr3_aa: ASSFAYQGDLDYGYT

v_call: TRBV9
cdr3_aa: ASSATSGSNRNEQF

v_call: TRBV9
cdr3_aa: ASSDTTSDTQY

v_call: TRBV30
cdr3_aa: AWSVAGGPNEQF

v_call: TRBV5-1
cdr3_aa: ASSLVASGNTGELF

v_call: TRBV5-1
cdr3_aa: ASSPDPTGYTEAF

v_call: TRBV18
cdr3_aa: ASSPRLGDLGNTIY

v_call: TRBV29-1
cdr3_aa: SGTEGAHGYT

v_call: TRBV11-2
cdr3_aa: ASRSPGHIGYEQY

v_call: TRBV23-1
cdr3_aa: ASIPTEMKTDTQY

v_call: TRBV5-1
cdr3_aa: ASSLGQINYGYT

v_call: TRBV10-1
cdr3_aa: ASSEGAGGETDTQY

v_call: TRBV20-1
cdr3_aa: SAESAYEQY